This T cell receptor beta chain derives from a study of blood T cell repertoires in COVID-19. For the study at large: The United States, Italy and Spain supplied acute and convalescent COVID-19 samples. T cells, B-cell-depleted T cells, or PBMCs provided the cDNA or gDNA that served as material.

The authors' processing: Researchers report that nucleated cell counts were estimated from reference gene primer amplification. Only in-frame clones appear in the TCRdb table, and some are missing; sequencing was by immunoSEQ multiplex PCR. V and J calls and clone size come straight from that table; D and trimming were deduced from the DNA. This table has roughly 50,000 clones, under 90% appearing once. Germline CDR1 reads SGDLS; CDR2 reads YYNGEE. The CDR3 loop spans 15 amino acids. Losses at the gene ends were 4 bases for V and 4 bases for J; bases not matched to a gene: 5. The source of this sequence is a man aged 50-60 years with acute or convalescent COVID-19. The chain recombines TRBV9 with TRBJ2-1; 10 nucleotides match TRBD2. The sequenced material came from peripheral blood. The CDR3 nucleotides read TGTGCCAGCAGCTCAGGGACTAGCGTTTACAATGAGCAGTTCTTC. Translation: CASSSGTSVYNEQFF.